This T cell receptor beta chain is drawn from a study of beta chain features in type 1 diabetes. Expressed TCRB transcripts were sequenced after all isolated RNA was converted to cDNA. TCRdb's table, derived via immunoSEQ multiplex PCR, lists solely in-frame clones and lacks some. The sample contains nearly 250,000 clones, roughly 70% of which appear only once. The length of the CDR3 is 15 residues. V was clipped by 1 base and J by 5 bases; unmatched bases: 5. The germline CDR1 and CDR2 sequences are SEHNR and FQNEAQ (reference sequence). This chain joins TRBV7-9 and TRBJ2-1, with 7 positions matching TRBD2. The sequence derives from a man younger than 45 in good health. The sequencing input was naive CD4+ T cells from blood. The CDR3 protein is CASSLGGSYNNEQFF. The CDR3 nucleotides read TGTGCCAGCAGCTTAGGCGGGAGTTACAACAATGAGCAGTTCTTC.